This TCR beta chain came from a study of shared clonotypes between healthy human individuals. Points from the study as a whole: Clonotype sharing among donors likely depends on sequencing depth. There were few donors, and this limited the genetic and exposure-history diversity represented.

To note about this clone: Its target is not known.

Produced via immunoSEQ multiplex PCR; TCRdb's table is partial and in-frame only. The table records millions of clones, approximately 94% of them present only once. The CDR3 extends over 16 amino acids. Germline V CDR1 and CDR2: LNHDA, SQIVND (reference sequence). V lost 1 base and J 1 base, leaving 11 bases between the germline ends. Splitting the CD4+ cells yielded a CD45RA+ naive subset and a CD45RA-negative memory subset. The clonotype comes from a young man in good health. The V and J genes are TRBV19 and TRBJ1-5, with unresolved D. The source material was naive CD4+ T cells sorted from blood. Subset described: CD45RA+ positively selected. The DNA for the CDR3 is TGTGCCAGTAGTATAGCAGGAAAAGGCAGCAATCAGCCCCAGCATTTT. Translating it yields CASSIAGKGSNQPQHF.